The present TCR beta chain was sequenced within a study of T cell responses to AZD1222 COVID-19 vaccine. Background on the study: Combined were second doses at about 4 or about 12 weeks.

The CDR3 is 12 residues long. Trimming removed 1 base from V and 7 bases from J, with 7 bases in between. Produced via immunoSEQ multiplex PCR; TCRdb's table is partial and in-frame only. This table has about 130,000 clones, about 90% appearing once. Sequencing used peripheral blood, obtained on day 0 of AZD1222 vaccination. The TCR was taken from an adult in good health. The rearrangement links TRBV12-3 or TRBV12-4 to TRBJ1-1; tentatively, D is TRBD1 (5 bases). CDR3 loop: CASSLVGGEAFF. CDR3 coding DNA: TGTGCCAGCAGTTTAGTTGGGGGTGAAGCTTTCTTT.